The 16 T cell receptor beta chains listed next were all sequenced from one sample in a study of T cell responses to AZD1222 COVID-19 vaccine. Repertoires were generated with immunoSEQ multiplex PCR, while TCRdb's copy carries only in-frame clones and drops some. The sample has fewer than 180,000 clones, less than 95% seen once. Material: peripheral blood, obtained on day 0 of AZD1222 vaccination. The source of these receptors is an adult in good health.

V usage is TRBV30 and J usage is TRBJ1-1; D is unclear. The ends were cut back, 2 bases at V and 7 bases at J, with 8 bases in the middle. Germline assignment: CDR1 GTSNPN and CDR2 SVGIG (reference sequence). This CDR3 region has 11 residues. Here the CDR3 DNA reads TGTGCCTGGAGTCAGGAAAATGAAGCTTTCTTT. It yields the protein CAWSQENEAFF. The whole variable domain, filled in from reference TRBV30 and TRBJ1-1, reads SQTIHQWPATLVQPVGSPLSLECTVEGTSNPNLYWYRQAAGRGLQLLFYSVGIGQISSEVPQNLSASRPQDRQFILSSKKLLLSDSGFYLCAWSQENEAFFGQGTRLTVV.

The rearrangement links TRBV30 to TRBJ1-6, with no clear D. Looked up from germline, CDR1 is GTSNPN and CDR2 is SVGIG (reference sequence). V was cut by 5 bases and J by 5 bases, with 7 bases left in between. The length of the CDR3 is 12 residues. CDR3 residues: CAWRHDNSPLHF. Written as DNA, the CDR3 is TGTGCCTGGCGCCATGATAATTCACCCCTCCACTTT.

CDR3 nucleotide sequence: TGTGCCAGCAGCGTAGGGAAAGGGGCGCAGTTTATCGGTGGCTACACCTTC. Its translation is CASSVGKGAQFIGGYTF. The V and J genes are TRBV9 and TRBJ1-2; a weak D match, TRBD1 (5 bases). Trimming stripped 0 bases from V and 7 bases from J, with 22 bases between. CDR1 SGDLS and CDR2 YYNGEE come from the germline V gene. The CDR3 sequence is 17 residues long.

This sequence joins TRBV12-3 or TRBV12-4 and TRBJ2-5; D remains ambiguous. The V and J ends lost 7 bases and 5 bases respectively, with 14 bases between them. The CDR3 consists of 13 residues. DNA for the CDR3: TGTGCCAGCACGAAAGGGAACGTGGAGACCCAGTACTTC. This codes for CASTKGNVETQYF.

The V gene is TRBV19, the J gene TRBJ2-5, with D perhaps matching TRBD2 (7 bases). Germline CDR1 is LNHDA and CDR2 is SQIVND (reference sequence). CDR3 size: 14 residues. Trimming stripped 7 bases from V and 4 bases from J, with 16 bases between. The DNA for the CDR3 is TGTGCCAGTACCCCCGGGGCGGGGGCAGAGACCCAGTACTTC. Protein: CASTPGAGAETQYF. Filled out from reference TRBV19 and TRBJ2-5, the complete variable domain reads DGGITQSPKYLFRKEGQNVTLSCEQNLNHDAMYWYRQDPGQGLRLIYYSQIVNDFQKGDIAEGYSVSREKKESFPLTVTSAQKNPTAFYLCASTPGAGAETQYFGPGTRLLVL.

CDR3 DNA sequence: TGCGCCAGCAGCTGGCCCGGACAGGGGACAGGGGCCAACGTCCTGACTTTC. The encoded protein is CASSWPGQGTGANVLTF. The V and J genes are TRBV5-1 and TRBJ2-6; TRBD1 agrees at 9 bases. The CDR3 totals 17 residues. Germline assignment: CDR1 SGHRS and CDR2 YFSETQ. Unmatched junction bases numbered 8, after V lost 3 bases and J lost 4 bases.

The chain has TRBV29-1 and TRBJ1-5; 9 positions match TRBD1. The germline V gene has CDR1 SQVTM and CDR2 ANQGSEA. This CDR3 comprises 14 residues. The V segment lost 4 bases and the J segment 4 bases; nucleotides outside the gene matches: 5. CDR3 DNA sequence: TGCAGCGTTGCACAGGGGGCGGAAAATCAGCCCCAGCATTTT. Translation gives CSVAQGAENQPQHF.

The J gene is TRBJ1-4, the V gene TRBV10-2; 8 bases fit TRBD1. CDR3 length equals 17 residues. Germline V CDR1 and CDR2: WSHSY, SAAADI. J was trimmed by 4 bases and V by 1 base; bases with no gene match: 8. The CDR3 loop is CASSEWSRGQGNEKLFF. The CDR3 region has the DNA TGCGCCAGCAGTGAGTGGAGCCGAGGACAGGGTAATGAAAAACTGTTTTTT.

The genes are TRBV18 and TRBJ2-2, with 9 positions matching TRBD1. The germline V gene encodes CDR1 KGHSH and CDR2 LQKENI. This CDR3 spans 15 amino acids. Losses at the gene ends were 3 bases for V and 2 bases for J; bases not matched to a gene: 1. The CDR3 region is CASSPGQGNTGELFF. In DNA form, the CDR3 reads TGTGCCAGCTCACCGGGACAGGGAAACACCGGGGAGCTGTTTTTT.

This chain connects TRBV5-5 to TRBJ1-2; no definite D call. The V end lost 1 base, the J end lost 4 bases, and 14 bases lay between the germline ends. Germline assignment: CDR1 SGHKS and CDR2 YYEKEE (reference sequence). The CDR3 contains 15 residues. The CDR3 DNA reads TGTGCCAGCAGCTTGTTATCAACCTACTCCTATGGCTACACCTTC. Its translation: CASSLLSTYSYGYTF. Looking up the rest from reference TRBV5-5 and TRBJ1-2 gives the full variable domain: DAGVTQSPTHLIKTRGQQVTLRCSPISGHKSVSWYQQVLGQGPQFIFQYYEKEERGRGNFPDRFSARQFPNYSSELNVNALLLGDSALYLCASSLLSTYSYGYTFGSGTRLTVV.

The chain links TRBV4-1 to TRBJ2-2; 9 bases line up with TRBD1. Trimming took 0 bases from V and 1 from J; bases not matched to a gene: 6. CDR1 and CDR2 (germline): MGHRA, YSYEKL. The CDR3 runs to 18 residues. CDR3 DNA: TGCGCCAGCAGCCAAGATTGGGACAGGGCTGGGAACACCGGGGAGCTGTTTTTT. Its translation is CASSQDWDRAGNTGELFF.

This chain joins TRBV2 and TRBJ2-4, with D possibly being TRBD1 (5 bases). Germline values: CDR1 SNHLY, CDR2 FYNNEI. The CDR3 consists of 14 residues. The V gene lost 8 bases and the J gene lost 4 bases, with 15 bases spanning the gap. CDR3 DNA: TGTGCCAGCCAGGGTTCGACCCTTAAAAACATTCAGTACTTC. Residues: CASQGSTLKNIQYF.

The V call is TRBV15, the J call TRBJ1-1, with 8 bases identical to TRBD1. V lost 1 base and J lost 4; bases outside the gene matches: 5. The length of the CDR3 is 15 residues. Germline values: CDR1 LNHNV, CDR2 YYDKDF (reference sequence). The CDR3 reads CATSRARGLVTEAFF. The CDR3 nucleotides read TGTGCCACCAGCAGAGCCAGGGGGCTGGTCACTGAAGCTTTCTTT. Using reference TRBV15 and TRBJ1-1 for the parts outside the CDR3, the full variable domain is DAMVIQNPRYQVTQFGKPVTLSCSQTLNHNVMYWYQQKSSQAPKLLFHYYDKDFNNEADTPDNFQSRRPNTSFCFLDIRSPGLGDTAMYLCATSRARGLVTEAFFGQGTRLTVV.

The chain carries TRBV5-3 and TRBJ1-5; D might be TRBD1 (5 bases). TRBV5-3 is an ORF, with its function uncertain. This CDR3 is built from 15 residues. V was cut by 5 bases and J by 0 bases, with 12 bases left in between. The CDR3 nucleotides read TGTGCCAGAAGTCCCTGGGGGGGTAGCAATCAGCCCCAGCATTTT. Translated, it gives CARSPWGGSNQPQHF.

This chain links TRBV28 with TRBJ2-1; 7 bases align to TRBD1. The CDR3 contains 12 residues. Trimming removed 2 bases from V and 16 bases from J; junction bases left unmatched: 8. The germline V gene encodes CDR1 MDHEN and CDR2 SYDVKM. Here the CDR3 reads CASSLPRQGCFF. The CDR3 bases are TGTGCCAGCAGTTTACCGAGACAGGGCTGTTTCTTC.

V and J are TRBV18 and TRBJ1-5; 7 bases align to TRBD1. The CDR3 extends over 16 amino acids. With 1 base clipped from V and 2 bases from J, the junction kept 5 bases outside the gene matches. Germline V gives CDR1 KGHSH, CDR2 LQKENI. The CDR3 nucleotides read TGTGCCAGCTCACCACAGGACCAGGGGGGCAATCAGCCCCAGCATTTT. Translated: CASSPQDQGGNQPQHF.